The present T cell receptor (beta chain) was sequenced within a study of blood T cell repertoires in COVID-19. The CDR3 has 14 amino acids. The germline CDR1 and CDR2 sequences are LNHDA and SQIVND (reference sequence). Trimming took 7 bases from V and 1 from J, leaving 13 bases between them. Participants had their cohort set by participant-reported clinical history. The study recruited exposed participants who had met a COVID-19 case within 2 weeks before entry. Data came from immunoSEQ multiplex PCR; TCRdb stores just in-frame clones and leaves some out. Of 200,000 to 250,000 clones listed, over 80% are singletons.

The specimen sequenced was PBMCs or T cells enriched from blood (not recorded which). The clonotype was recovered from a young woman who had been exposed to COVID-19. J is TRBJ1-1 and V is TRBV19; D is undetermined. The CDR3 DNA reads as TGTGCCAGTACCCTAACAGTGAAGAACACTGAAGCTTTCTTT. It encodes CASTLTVKNTEAFF.